This passage covers 28 T cell receptor beta chains from one sample sequenced in a study of cytomegalovirus exposure and HLA in healthy donors (dated 2017 in TCRdb). Libraries were constructed by the immunoSEQ multiplex PCR assay. A mixture of 60 forward primers for TCR Vbeta segments and 13 reverse primers for TCR Jbeta segments was used in the multiplex PCR. This immuneACCESS table, as held by TCRdb, lists in-frame sequences with V and J called but not all clones. Of the missing ones, under half trace to an unresolved V gene in checked studies; the others have no known cause. The sample table contains 220,000 or so clones; only one count was recorded for approximately 80% of them. Around 1.7% of the sample is held by the ten biggest clonotypes. The sample taken for sequencing was PBMCs. These receptor sequences come from a man in his fifties or sixties in good health and CMV-seronegative.

The V gene is TRBV5-3, the J gene TRBJ2-3, with 7 bases fitting TRBD2. TRBV5-3 belongs to the ORF category, with a function that is uncertain. V trimming: 4 bases; J trimming: 7 bases; junction bases outside the gene matches: 15. This CDR3 contains 16 residues. The CDR3, as DNA: TGTGCCAGAAGCCTCATTAGCGGGTCCCACGGAAATACGCAGTATTTT. Protein sequence: CARSLISGSHGNTQYF.

This chain joins TRBV11-2 and TRBJ2-1, with 10 positions matching TRBD2. CDR1 and CDR2 (germline): SGHAT, FQNNGV. V was pared by 0 bases and J by 5 bases, with 4 bases of the junction left unmatched. The CDR3 runs 16 residues. The CDR3 spells CASSLDWLAGDNEQFF. The CDR3 DNA follows: TGTGCCAGCAGCTTAGACTGGCTAGCGGGAGACAATGAGCAGTTCTTC.

The chain carries TRBV5-1 and TRBJ2-1; TRBD1 might be the D (7 bases). Germline V gives CDR1 SGHRS, CDR2 YFSETQ. This CDR3 spans 16 amino acids. V shed 3 bases and J shed 7 bases, with 20 bases lying between them. CDR3: CASSSYRGGTGNEQFF. The CDR3 nucleotides are TGCGCCAGCAGCTCCTACAGGGGAGGTACGGGGAATGAGCAGTTCTTC.

This clone was observed a single time. The chain joins TRBV5-4 to TRBJ1-2; 7 bases fit TRBD1. The CDR3 totals 12 residues. V lost 3 bases and J lost 8; bases outside the gene matches: 4. Germline V gives CDR1 SGHNT, CDR2 YYREEE (reference sequence). In DNA form, the CDR3 reads TGTGCCAGCAGCTCGCAGGGGGACGGCTACACCTTC. Translating it yields CASSSQGDGYTF.

About this clone itself: A junction boundary mismatches the germline segment, possibly from a read error. V gene TRBV19 combines with J gene TRBJ2-1; the D is unclear. The CDR3 totals 12 residues. Germline loops: CDR1 LNHDA, CDR2 SQIVND (reference sequence). The DNA of the CDR3 is TGTGCCAGTAGTATTATGGGCGATGAGCAGCTCTTC. Translated: CASSIMGDEQLF.

The chain joins TRBV11-3 to TRBJ2-7; no clear D gene. The CDR3 totals 13 residues. Trimming pared 5 bases from V and 6 bases from J, leaving 14 bases between. Germline CDR1 is SGHNT and CDR2 is YENEEA. The CDR3 DNA is TGTGCCAGCAGCCAGACACTTATCTCCGAGCAGTACTTC. Residues: CASSQTLISEQYF. Complete variable domain (other parts from reference TRBV11-3 and TRBJ2-7): EAGVVQSPRYKIIEKKQPVAFWCNPISGHNTLYWYLQNLGQGPELLIRYENEEAVDDSQLPKDRFSAERLKGVDSTLKIQPAELGDSAVYLCASSQTLISEQYFGPGTRLTVT.

This clone was counted only a few times. The chain combines TRBV2 with TRBJ2-1; the match to TRBD2 covers 9 bases. Germline CDR1 reads SNHLY; CDR2 reads FYNNEI. The ends lost 7 bases at V and 6 bases at J; junction bases unmatched: 7. The CDR3 totals 14 residues. Here the CDR3 reads CASTMTSGPNEQFF. The CDR3 nucleotides are TGTGCCAGCACCATGACTAGCGGACCCAATGAGCAGTTCTTC. The entire variable domain, with the rest obtained from reference TRBV2 and TRBJ2-1, is as follows: EPEVTQTPSHQVTQMGQEVILRCVPISNHLYFYWYRQILGQKVEFLVSFYNNEISEKSEIFDDQFSVERPDGSNFTLKIRSTKLEDSAMYFCASTMTSGPNEQFFGPGTRLTVL.

The chain has TRBV4-1 and TRBJ1-4; a possible D gene is TRBD1 (5 bases). V was clipped by 4 bases and J by 0 bases, with 18 bases between them. CDR3 length equals 18 residues. CDR1 is MGHRA and CDR2 is YSYEKL in the germline V gene. CDR3 DNA sequence: TGCGCCAGCAGCCGACTGGGGGGAAAAGGAGCAACTAATGAAAAACTGTTTTTT. It translates to CASSRLGGKGATNEKLFF.

The chain combines TRBV30 with TRBJ1-1; a possible D gene is TRBD1 (6 bases). This CDR3 is 12 amino acids long. Looked up from germline, CDR1 is GTSNPN and CDR2 is SVGIG (reference sequence). V shed 4 bases and J shed 4 bases, with 10 bases lying between them. The CDR3 here is CAWIRGGTEAFF. In nucleotides, the CDR3 is TGTGCCTGGATCCGAGGGGGCACTGAAGCTTTCTTT.

The rearrangement joins TRBV7-6 to TRBJ2-7; D is possibly TRBD2 (6 bases). Deletions cut 1 base from V and 9 bases from J, with 19 bases between. The CDR3 contains 15 residues. Per germline, CDR1 SGHVS and CDR2 FNYEAQ. The CDR3 DNA reads as TGTGCCAGCAGCTTAGGGGGGGACTCCCTCGTTGTGCAGTACTTC. Translated: CASSLGGDSLVVQYF.

The chain employs TRBV27 and TRBJ2-7, with TRBD1 matching over 10 bases. The J segment lost 2 bases and the V segment lost 7 bases, leaving 5 bases of the junction unmatched. The germline CDR1 and CDR2 sequences are MNHEY and SMNVEV (reference sequence). This CDR3 has 14 amino acids. CDR3: CASTGGTGAYEQYF. In DNA, the CDR3 is TGTGCCAGCACTGGTGGGACAGGGGCCTACGAGCAGTACTTC.

The chain uses TRBV6-1 and TRBJ2-5; tentative D call: TRBD2 (5 bases). TRBJ2-7 explains the end of the DNA better; the J call may be wrong. The germline CDR1 and CDR2 sequences are MNHNS and SASEGT. This CDR3 has 13 residues. The CDR3 protein is CASTLGSAPEQYF. The CDR3 coding sequence is TGTGCCAGCACCCTGGGTAGCGCCCCCGAGCAGTACTTC.

The chain links TRBV7-3 to TRBJ2-1; 8 nucleotides match TRBD2. This CDR3 comprises 15 residues. CDR1 and CDR2 (germline): SGHTA, FQGTGA. With 5 bases clipped from V and 3 bases from J, the junction kept 6 bases outside the gene matches. As DNA, the CDR3 is TGTGCCAGCAGCCTTAGCGGGACGAGCTACAATGAGCAGTTCTTC. This sequence encodes CASSLSGTSYNEQFF.

V and J are TRBV27 and TRBJ2-1, with a tentative D call TRBD2 (6 bases). The CDR3 is made up of 15 amino acids. Between the trimmed V and J ends, which lost 5 bases and 5 bases, there was a span of 16 bases. CDR1 and CDR2 (germline): MNHEY, SMNVEV (reference sequence). This CDR3 reads CASSRRGLQDNEQFF. The CDR3 region has the DNA TGTGCCAGCAGTCGGAGGGGTTTGCAGGACAATGAGCAGTTCTTC.

This clone was counted a few times. The chain combines TRBV6-4 with TRBJ1-4, with TRBD1 matching over 7 bases. Germline V gives CDR1 MRHNA, CDR2 SNTAGT. The CDR3 runs 14 residues. V shed 6 bases and J 3 bases; nucleotides not matched to a gene: 4. The DNA for the CDR3 is TGTGCCAGCAGCACCGGGACAGCTAATGAAAAACTGTTTTTT. This translates into CASSTGTANEKLFF.

This rearrangement joins TRBV29-1 to TRBJ2-6; D is ambiguous. V was pared by 5 bases and J by 4 bases, with 9 bases between. The CDR3 has 13 residues. Looked up from germline, CDR1 is SQVTM and CDR2 is ANQGSEA. DNA of the CDR3: TGCAGCGTTCCGAGCCCCGGGGCCAACGTCCTGACTTTC. It yields the protein CSVPSPGANVLTF.

This clone appeared a single time. This rearrangement joins TRBV6-4 to TRBJ1-2; 12 bases agree with TRBD1. Germline V gives CDR1 MRHNA, CDR2 SNTAGT. The CDR3 totals 15 residues. Trimming at V came to 0 bases and at J to 8 bases, leaving 4 bases not matched to a gene. CDR3 amino acids: CASSDSGTGGRGYTF. The CDR3 DNA follows: TGTGCCAGCAGTGACTCGGGGACAGGGGGCCGAGGCTACACCTTC.

J is TRBJ1-4 and V is TRBV18, with a tentative D call TRBD1 (5 bases). Germline CDR1 is KGHSH and CDR2 is LQKENI. The CDR3 contains 14 residues. V was cut by 4 bases and J by 4 bases, with 10 bases left in between. The CDR3 DNA follows: TGTGCCAGCTCACAAGGGGTGCATAATGAAAAACTGTTTTTT. Translation gives CASSQGVHNEKLFF.

This chain links TRBV7-2 with TRBJ2-7, with 7 nucleotides matching TRBD1. Losses at the gene ends were 5 bases for V and 7 bases for J; bases not matched to a gene: 5. CDR1 and CDR2 from the germline V gene are SGHTA and FQGNSA. The CDR3 consists of 12 residues. CDR3 nucleotides: TGTGCCAGCAGCACGGACAGGCTGGAGCAGTACTTC. Protein: CASSTDRLEQYF.

CDR3 sequence: CSVELGSYGYTF. As DNA, the CDR3 is TGCAGCGTTGAACTAGGGAGCTATGGCTACACCTTC. The gene calls are TRBV29-1 and TRBJ1-2; D unresolved. Deletions cut 2 bases from V and 4 bases from J, with 8 bases between. This CDR3 has 12 amino acids. The germline gives CDR1 SQVTM, CDR2 ANQGSEA.

The V gene is TRBV12-5, the J gene TRBJ2-7; D is undetermined. This CDR3 comprises 16 residues. The germline CDR1 and CDR2 sequences are LGHNT and FRNRAP. V dropped 8 bases and J dropped 7 bases, with 27 bases sitting between them. Written as DNA, the CDR3 is TGTGCTAGTTGGTTTGAAGATGGGCAGTCGATGATGGAGCAGTACTTC. It encodes CASWFEDGQSMMEQYF.

J is TRBJ1-2 and V is TRBV15; 8 bases match TRBD1. The length of the CDR3 is 16 residues. Germline V gene data show CDR1 as LNHNV and CDR2 as YYDKDF (reference sequence). Unmatched junction bases numbered 14, after V lost 5 bases and J lost 6 bases. CDR3 in amino acids: CATSPGQGGFGHGYTF. In nucleotides, the CDR3 is TGTGCCACCAGCCCAGGACAGGGAGGATTCGGCCATGGCTACACCTTC.

The V and J genes are TRBV5-1 and TRBJ2-1, with D maybe TRBD1 (5 bases). The CDR3 has 15 amino acids. The germline CDR1 and CDR2 sequences are SGHRS and YFSETQ. The V and J ends lost 0 bases and 1 base respectively, with 8 bases between them. This CDR3 is CASSLVDISYNEQFF. The CDR3 region has the DNA TGCGCCAGCAGCTTGGTGGACATTTCCTACAATGAGCAGTTCTTC.

V and J are TRBV11-2 and TRBJ2-7; possibly TRBD1 for D (6 bases). Germline V CDR1 and CDR2: SGHAT, FQNNGV. The CDR3 is 14 residues long. V lost 4 bases, J lost 6 bases, and 16 bases lay in between. This CDR3 reads CASSSRADRIEQYF. DNA of the CDR3: TGTGCCAGCAGCTCCCGGGCCGACAGGATCGAGCAGTACTTC.

V is TRBV9 and J is TRBJ2-5; 7 bases map to TRBD1. CDR1 is SGDLS and CDR2 is YYNGEE in the germline V gene. The CDR3 runs 14 residues. Trimming removed 7 bases from V and 1 base from J; junction bases left unmatched: 7. CDR3 sequence (DNA): TGTGCCAGCTCCTTGGACAGGCTCCAAGAGACCCAGTACTTC. It specifies CASSLDRLQETQYF.

In nucleotides, the CDR3 is TGTGCCAGCAATGAACAGGGGAGCACAGATACGCAGTATTTT. Protein sequence: CASNEQGSTDTQYF. The chain links TRBV6-4 to TRBJ2-3, with 7 bases lining up with TRBD1. Germline V lookup: CDR1 MRHNA, CDR2 SNTAGT. The ends lost 7 bases at V and 0 bases at J; junction bases unmatched: 4. CDR3 length equals 14 residues.

This chain joins TRBV27 and TRBJ2-1, with TRBD2 matching over 7 bases. CDR3 length: 14 residues. Germline-derived CDR1 and CDR2 are MNHEY and SMNVEV (reference sequence). The trim removed 2 bases at V and 9 bases at J, leaving 7 bases unmatched. DNA for the CDR3: TGTGCCAGCAGTTTAAGGGGAGGGCCGAGTGAGCAGTTCTTC. Its translation: CASSLRGGPSEQFF.

The V and J genes are TRBV5-1 and TRBJ2-7; maybe TRBD2 (5 bases). Trimming shortened V by 4 bases and J by 1 base, and 15 bases separated the two germline ends. The CDR3 loop spans 15 amino acids. Germline-derived CDR1 and CDR2 are SGHRS and YFSETQ. The CDR3 DNA is TGCGCCAGCAGCACTAGTGTCTCTAAGTCCTACGAGCAGTACTTC. Residues: CASSTSVSKSYEQYF.